Each of the 13 T cell receptor beta chains below was sequenced from the same sample in a study of cytomegalovirus exposure and HLA in healthy donors. Both 60 Vbeta primers and 13 Jbeta primers went into the PCR. Generated by immunoSEQ multiplex PCR, the TCRdb table keeps only in-frame clones and is missing some. Here the sample spans about 110,000 clones, roughly 63% being singletons. The sample consisted of PBMCs. These receptors originate from a woman in her seventies in good health and CMV-seropositive.

This clone was observed a handful of times. The chain recombines TRBV7-9 with TRBJ1-6; D may be TRBD1 (5 bases). The germline V gene has CDR1 SEHNR and CDR2 FQNEAQ (reference sequence). The CDR3 has 16 amino acids. Trimming shortened V by 4 bases and J by 0 bases, and 10 bases separated the two germline ends. Written as DNA, the CDR3 is TGTGCCAGCAGCTCCCGACAGAGCTCCTATAATTCACCCCTCCACTTT. Protein: CASSSRQSSYNSPLHF.

The rearrangement uses TRBV5-6 and TRBJ1-1; D is unclear. This CDR3 spans 13 amino acids. CDR1 is SGHDT, CDR2 YYEEEE, per germline. With 1 base removed from V and 0 bases from J, the gap between germline ends came to 4 bases. The CDR3 sequence is CASSLTVNTEAFF. DNA of the CDR3: TGTGCCAGCAGCTTGACGGTGAACACTGAAGCTTTCTTT.

Concerning this clone: This CDR3 is also generated by other DNA sequences in the sample. V gene TRBV30 combines with J gene TRBJ1-2; TRBD1 matches 9 bases. V shed 0 bases and J 6 bases; nucleotides not matched to a gene: 2. Germline V gene sequence: CDR1 GTSNPN, CDR2 SVGIG (reference sequence). CDR3 length equals 13 residues. The CDR3 sequence: CAWSVGTGNGYTF. The CDR3 nucleotides read TGTGCCTGGAGTGTAGGGACAGGGAATGGCTACACCTTC.

This sequence joins TRBV2 and TRBJ2-1, with D possibly TRBD1 on 6 matching bases. Trimming left V 4 bases short and J 4 bases short, with 11 bases between. The CDR3 is 14 residues long. Germline V lookup: CDR1 SNHLY, CDR2 FYNNEI. The CDR3 DNA sequence: TGTGCCAGCAGTGGGACAGCGGATTACAATGAGCAGTTCTTC. Protein sequence: CASSGTADYNEQFF.

The chain employs TRBV9 and TRBJ1-2; no definite D call. This CDR3 spans 14 amino acids. The ends were cut back, 4 bases at V and 4 bases at J, with 14 bases in the middle. Germline values: CDR1 SGDLS, CDR2 YYNGEE. CDR3 nucleotide sequence: TGTGCCAGCAGCCCCCAGTCAGGTGGCTATGGCTACACCTTC. Translated: CASSPQSGGYGYTF.

The chain is built from TRBV19 and TRBJ2-2; D unclear. The CDR3 loop spans 14 amino acids. The V gene lost 8 bases and the J gene lost 0 bases, with 10 bases spanning the gap. The germline gives CDR1 LNHDA, CDR2 SQIVND (reference sequence). This chain's CDR3 is CASRQEPNTGELFF. CDR3 DNA sequence: TGTGCCAGTCGGCAGGAACCGAACACCGGGGAGCTGTTTTTT. Drawing the rest from reference TRBV19 and TRBJ2-2, the complete variable domain is DGGITQSPKYLFRKEGQNVTLSCEQNLNHDAMYWYRQDPGQGLRLIYYSQIVNDFQKGDIAEGYSVSREKKESFPLTVTSAQKNPTAFYLCASRQEPNTGELFFGEGSRLTVL.

This chain joins TRBV5-6 and TRBJ1-4; no clear D gene. In germline, CDR1 is SGHDT, CDR2 YYEEEE. The CDR3 covers 15 residues. The V and J ends lost 0 bases and 7 bases respectively, with 13 bases between them. The CDR3 sequence is CASSLAWREGEKLFF. The CDR3 bases are TGTGCCAGCAGCTTGGCCTGGAGGGAGGGTGAAAAACTGTTTTTT.

This clone was seen a few times. In DNA, the CDR3 is TGTGCCAGCAGCCGGGACAGCACAACCGAGACCTCTGGAAACACCATATATTTT. This sequence encodes CASSRDSTTETSGNTIYF. The V and J genes are TRBV5-6 and TRBJ1-3; the match to TRBD1 covers 7 bases. CDR1 and CDR2 from the germline V gene are SGHDT and YYEEEE. This CDR3 has 18 residues. Losses at the gene ends were 4 bases for V and 0 bases for J; bases not matched to a gene: 13. Using reference TRBV5-6 and TRBJ1-3 for the parts outside the CDR3, the full variable domain is DAGVTQSPTHLIKTRGQQVTLRCSPKSGHDTVSWYQQALGQGPQFIFQYYEEEERQRGNFPDRFSGHQFPNYSSELNVNALLLGDSALYLCASSRDSTTETSGNTIYFGEGSWLTVV.

The V gene is TRBV19, the J gene TRBJ1-5; no firm D call. CDR3 size: 17 residues. V shed 1 base and J shed 0 bases, with 13 bases lying between them. Per germline, CDR1 LNHDA and CDR2 SQIVND (reference sequence). CDR3 coding DNA: TGTGCCAGTAGTATAGTGGGAGGGTTCGATAGCAATCAGCCCCAGCATTTT. Its protein is CASSIVGGFDSNQPQHF.

DNA for the CDR3: TGTGCCTGGAGTGCCCCCGGGATACTGCAGTATTTT. It codes for CAWSAPGILQYF. The J gene is TRBJ2-3, the V gene TRBV30; D is possibly TRBD2 (5 bases). Between the trimmed V and J ends, which lost 1 base and 11 bases, there was a span of 13 bases. The CDR3 loop spans 12 amino acids. The germline V gene encodes CDR1 GTSNPN and CDR2 SVGIG (reference sequence).

As concerns this clone: Additional DNA sequences in this sample encode the identical CDR3. The chain links TRBV29-1 to TRBJ2-5; the match to TRBD1 covers 7 bases. Germline assignment: CDR1 SQVTM and CDR2 ANQGSEA. The CDR3 has 12 amino acids. Germline trimming cut 3 bases from V and 6 bases from J; bases unmatched to any gene: 4. CDR3 amino acids: CSVERQGKTQYF. The CDR3 coding sequence is TGCAGCGTTGAGAGACAGGGCAAGACCCAGTACTTC.

This sequence joins TRBV6-1 and TRBJ1-1; 7 bases agree with TRBD1. This CDR3 is built from 14 residues. Germline V gene lookup returns CDR1 MNHNS and CDR2 SASEGT. V was pared by 7 bases and J by 0 bases, with 5 bases of the junction left unmatched. The CDR3 sequence is CASTRGTVNTEAFF. The CDR3 DNA sequence: TGTGCCAGCACCCGGGGGACAGTGAACACTGAAGCTTTCTTT.

The gene calls are TRBV19 and TRBJ2-7; the D is unclear. Germline CDR1 is LNHDA and CDR2 is SQIVND (reference sequence). The CDR3 extends over 14 amino acids. V was cut by 10 bases and J by 0 bases, with 16 bases left in between. As DNA, the CDR3 is TGTGCCACCTCCCCTTTGTGGAGCTCCTACGAGCAGTACTTC. Translation: CATSPLWSSYEQYF.